This paragraph covers one T cell receptor beta chain sequence. Its specificity is not known. The record originates from a study of cytomegalovirus exposure and HLA in healthy donors. Broader study findings: The investigators catalogued 150 or so TCR beta chains as cytomegalovirus-associated. An analysis done earlier found most TCR beta V segments productive about 90% or about 30% of the time.

Germline CDR1 and CDR2: MGHDK and SYGVNS. Trimming pared 3 bases from V and 3 bases from J, leaving 12 bases between. The CDR3 is 15 amino acids. The PCR contained 60 Vbeta and 13 Jbeta primers. TCRdb's copy holds only in-frame clones and misses some; the assay was immunoSEQ multiplex PCR. The table shows about 85,000 clones, with roughly three fifths occurring only once. This TCR was sampled from a man in his thirties or forties in good health and CMV-seronegative. The sequenced sample was PBMCs. V and J are TRBV25-1 and TRBJ2-4; D is perhaps TRBD2 (5 bases). This CDR3 reads CASSEARVGKNIQYF. The CDR3 DNA reads TGTGCCAGCAGTGAGGCGAGGGTCGGCAAAAACATTCAGTACTTC.